The 23 T cell receptor beta chains listed next were all sequenced from one sample in a study of cytomegalovirus exposure and HLA in healthy donors. A multiplex PCR was run with 60 Vbeta primers and 13 Jbeta primers. Generated by immunoSEQ multiplex PCR, the TCRdb table keeps only in-frame clones and is missing some. This repertoire shows over 95,000 clones, more than 65% found once; its top ten account for approximately 11%. The specimen was PBMCs. These receptors all come from a man aged 35-49 years in good health and CMV-seropositive.

The chain joins TRBV11-2 to TRBJ2-7; 7 bases line up with TRBD1. V shed 2 bases and J 7 bases; nucleotides not matched to a gene: 11. Germline V gene sequence: CDR1 SGHAT, CDR2 FQNNGV. The CDR3 has 15 amino acids. In DNA form, the CDR3 reads TGTGCCAGCAGCTTATACAGACAGGGACCCCTAGAGCAGTACTTC. Translated, it gives CASSLYRQGPLEQYF.

On this clone: The same CDR3 can be traced to other DNA sequences in this sample. This CDR3 is CASSIVGQGQSEQYF. For the CDR3, the DNA is TGTGCCAGTAGTATAGTGGGACAGGGCCAAAGCGAGCAGTACTTC. The genes are TRBV19 and TRBJ2-7; 9 bases are a match to TRBD1. The trim removed 1 base at V and 6 bases at J, leaving 7 bases unmatched. Germline V CDR1 and CDR2: LNHDA, SQIVND (reference sequence). The CDR3 is made up of 15 amino acids.

The genes are TRBV4-1 and TRBJ2-3; 10 bases line up with TRBD1. V shed 7 bases and J 0 bases; nucleotides not matched to a gene: 4. The CDR3 consists of 15 residues. Germline V lookup: CDR1 MGHRA, CDR2 YSYEKL. The CDR3 DNA follows: TGCGCCAGCACGACAGGGGGCGTTAGCACAGATACGCAGTATTTT. This translates into CASTTGGVSTDTQYF.

The genes are TRBV7-3 and TRBJ1-1; D gene uncertain. The germline gives CDR1 SGHTA, CDR2 FQGTGA. This CDR3 is built from 15 residues. Deletions cut 6 bases from V and 4 bases from J, with 18 bases between. CDR3 region: CASRVDARAGTEAFF. The CDR3 DNA follows: TGTGCCAGCAGGGTGGACGCCAGAGCGGGCACTGAAGCTTTCTTT.

This chain connects TRBV7-9 to TRBJ2-2; D call uncertain. The CDR3 is made up of 14 amino acids. Germline V gives CDR1 SEHNR, CDR2 FQNEAQ (reference sequence). V was clipped by 2 bases and J by 7 bases, with 11 bases between them. CDR3 DNA: TGTGCCAGCAGCTTAATCGTCACGGGCGGGGAGCTGTTTTTT. Its translation is CASSLIVTGGELFF.

The sample holds a few counts of this clone. V usage is TRBV5-6 and J usage is TRBJ1-2, with D perhaps matching TRBD1 (5 bases). The CDR3 is made up of 11 amino acids. Germline lookup yields CDR1 SGHDT and CDR2 YYEEEE. Trimming shortened V by 6 bases and J by 7 bases, and 10 bases separated the two germline ends. The CDR3 region is CASTRGSGYTF. The DNA of the CDR3 is TGTGCCAGCACCCGGGGGAGTGGCTACACCTTC.

This clone came up a few times. V and J are TRBV5-1 and TRBJ2-3; D unresolved. The CDR3 contains 13 residues. Germline values: CDR1 SGHRS, CDR2 YFSETQ. V lost 3 bases and J lost 4, with 9 bases in between. This CDR3 reads CASSSLPADTQYF. Written as DNA, the CDR3 is TGCGCCAGCAGCTCCCTGCCAGCAGATACGCAGTATTTT.

The genes are TRBV5-1 and TRBJ2-5; TRBD2 matches 7 bases. CDR1 SGHRS and CDR2 YFSETQ come from the germline V gene. J was trimmed by 5 bases and V by 3 bases; bases with no gene match: 10. The CDR3 has 15 residues. The CDR3: CASSWARGVGETQYF. The CDR3 DNA sequence: TGCGCCAGCAGCTGGGCCCGGGGGGTAGGGGAGACCCAGTACTTC. Complete variable domain (other parts from reference TRBV5-1 and TRBJ2-5): KAGVTQTPRYLIKTRGQQVTLSCSPISGHRSVSWYQQTPGQGLQFLFEYFSETQRNKGNFPGRFSGRQFSNSRSEMNVSTLELGDSALYLCASSWARGVGETQYFGPGTRLLVL.

The J gene is TRBJ2-1, the V gene TRBV9, with TRBD2 matching 10 bases. Germline assignment: CDR1 SGDLS and CDR2 YYNGEE. V was pared by 2 bases and J by 7 bases, with 9 bases of the junction left unmatched. The CDR3 has 16 amino acids. This chain's CDR3 is CASSVSGGATGNEQFF. The CDR3 coding sequence is TGTGCCAGCAGCGTCAGCGGGGGGGCTACCGGGAATGAGCAGTTCTTC.

This sequence joins TRBV5-1 and TRBJ2-7; 9 positions agree with TRBD1. Germline V lookup: CDR1 SGHRS, CDR2 YFSETQ. Trimming removed 4 bases from V and 4 bases from J; junction bases left unmatched: 12. This CDR3 contains 16 residues. The CDR3 DNA reads as TGCGCCAGCAGCGGGTGGGACAGGGAAACGGTATACGAGCAGTACTTC. This sequence encodes CASSGWDRETVYEQYF.

The chain joins TRBV4-2 to TRBJ2-5; TRBD2 matches 10 bases. The DNA end favors TRBJ2-7, so the J call may be wrong. The CDR3 is made up of 16 amino acids. Looked up from germline, CDR1 is LGHNA and CDR2 is YNFKEQ. CDR3 amino acids: CASSQEPSGSSYEQYF. The CDR3 coding sequence is TGTGCCAGCAGCCAAGAACCTAGCGGGAGCTCCTACGAGCAGTACTTC.

This clone was counted a few times. The genes are TRBV9 and TRBJ2-1, with a tentative D call TRBD1 (5 bases). The V end lost 0 bases, the J end lost 7 bases, and 14 bases lay between the germline ends. This CDR3 has 15 amino acids. Germline V gene lookup returns CDR1 SGDLS and CDR2 YYNGEE. CDR3: CASSVDGRERNEQFF. DNA for the CDR3: TGTGCCAGCAGCGTAGACGGCAGGGAAAGGAATGAGCAGTTCTTC.

The rearrangement uses TRBV5-1 and TRBJ1-1, with D maybe TRBD1 (5 bases). The germline CDR1 and CDR2 sequences are SGHRS and YFSETQ. CDR3 length: 14 residues. Trimming removed 0 bases at V and 4 bases at J, with 10 bases between. The CDR3 protein is CASSLAQGSTEAFF. The CDR3 DNA reads as TGCGCCAGCAGCTTGGCCCAGGGCAGCACTGAAGCTTTCTTT.

The CDR3 loop reads CASSQDREASGTDTQYF. The DNA for the CDR3 is TGCGCCAGCAGCCAAGATCGAGAGGCCTCAGGCACAGATACGCAGTATTTT. V and J are TRBV4-1 and TRBJ2-3, with D hard to call. The CDR3 runs 17 residues. V gave up 0 bases and J gave up 1 base, with 14 bases separating them. Germline V gene sequence: CDR1 MGHRA, CDR2 YSYEKL.

As for this clone: Relative to the germline gene, one junction end is altered; a read error may explain this. The rearrangement links TRBV7-7 to TRBJ2-1; TRBD2 aligns across 9 bases. Germline V lookup: CDR1 SSHAT, CDR2 FNYEAQ (reference sequence). This CDR3 region has 16 residues. The CDR3 is CASSKRAGGPDNEQFF. CDR3 coding DNA: TGTGCTAGCAGCAAGCGCGCGGGGGGGCCGGATAATGAGCAGTTCTTC. Full variable domain (outside the CDR3, taken from reference TRBV7-7 and TRBJ2-1): GAGVSQSPRYKVTKRGQDVTLRCDPISSHATLYWYQQALGQGPEFLTYFNYEAQPDKSGLPSDRFSAERPEGSISTLTIQRTEQRDSAMYRCASSKRAGGPDNEQFFGPGTRLTVL.

The gene calls are TRBV13 and TRBJ2-1, with D perhaps TRBD2 (6 bases). The CDR3 is 15 amino acids. Trimming stripped 4 bases from V and 0 bases from J, with 10 bases between. Germline V gene lookup returns CDR1 PRHDT and CDR2 FYEKMQ (reference sequence). CDR3 sequence (DNA): TGTGCCAGCAGCTCCGGGACTTCCTCCTACAATGAGCAGTTCTTC. Protein: CASSSGTSSYNEQFF.

This clone was seen a few times. The J gene is TRBJ1-5, the V gene TRBV7-8; TRBD1 matches 8 bases. Germline assignment: CDR1 SGHVS and CDR2 FQNEAQ. With V trimmed by 4 bases and J by 4 bases, 6 bases remained unmatched. This CDR3 is 15 amino acids long. CDR3 loop: CASSSGQGGNQPQHF. CDR3 sequence (DNA): TGTGCCAGCAGCTCCGGACAGGGTGGTAATCAGCCCCAGCATTTT.

The chain combines TRBV5-1 with TRBJ2-5; unclear D gene. Trimming took off 1 base at V and 2 bases at J, with 6 bases between the two ends. The CDR3 runs 13 residues. Germline V lookup: CDR1 SGHRS, CDR2 YFSETQ. The CDR3 DNA sequence: TGCGCCAGCAGCTTGACACAGCAAGAGACCCAGTACTTC. It encodes CASSLTQQETQYF.

The chain employs TRBV27 and TRBJ2-5; D is unclear. Deletions cut 8 bases from V and 1 base from J, with 8 bases between. Germline V lookup: CDR1 MNHEY, CDR2 SMNVEV (reference sequence). The CDR3 has 12 residues. The CDR3 sequence is CASGQFQETQYF. In DNA form, the CDR3 reads TGTGCCAGCGGCCAGTTCCAAGAGACCCAGTACTTC.

The table lists this clone with a few counts. This chain connects TRBV4-3 to TRBJ1-6; 7 bases agree with TRBD1. This CDR3 is built from 16 residues. Germline assignment: CDR1 LGHNA and CDR2 YSLEER. V trimming: 4 bases; J trimming: 8 bases; junction bases outside the gene matches: 11. CDR3: CASSLSDRAEDSPLHF. Written as DNA, the CDR3 is TGCGCCAGCAGCCTTTCAGACAGGGCAGAAGATTCACCCCTCCACTTT.

This clone was recorded once. The V and J genes are TRBV19 and TRBJ2-1; D not resolved. The CDR3 loop spans 14 amino acids. In germline, CDR1 is LNHDA, CDR2 SQIVND (reference sequence). V was cut by 2 bases and J by 5 bases, with 10 bases left in between. The CDR3 spells CASSISVRDNEQFF. CDR3 bases: TGTGCCAGTAGTATATCGGTTCGGGACAATGAGCAGTTCTTC.

V gene TRBV5-1 combines with J gene TRBJ2-7; 7 nucleotides agree with TRBD1. In germline, CDR1 is SGHRS, CDR2 YFSETQ. J gave up 3 bases and V 5 bases, and 8 bases lay outside the gene matches. This CDR3 is built from 14 residues. The CDR3 region is CASRPTAGGYEQYF. The CDR3 coding sequence is TGCGCCAGCAGGCCTACAGCAGGGGGCTACGAGCAGTACTTC. Supplemented by reference TRBV5-1 and TRBJ2-7, the full variable domain reads KAGVTQTPRYLIKTRGQQVTLSCSPISGHRSVSWYQQTPGQGLQFLFEYFSETQRNKGNFPGRFSGRQFSNSRSEMNVSTLELGDSALYLCASRPTAGGYEQYFGPGTRLTVT.

J is TRBJ1-6 and V is TRBV11-2; 7 bases fit TRBD1. The CDR3 contains 15 residues. J lost 5 bases, V lost 6 bases, and 7 bases had no gene match. Germline CDR1 and CDR2: SGHAT and FQNNGV. CDR3 coding DNA: TGTGCCAGCAGTTCCACAGGGGATCATAATTCACCCCTCCACTTT. Translated, it gives CASSSTGDHNSPLHF.